This TCR beta chain was documented in a study of radiotherapy plus CTLA-4 blockade in lung cancer. With 1 base removed from V and 1 base from J, the gap between germline ends came to 20 bases. The germline CDR1 and CDR2 sequences are SGHDT and YYEEEE. CDR3 length equals 18 residues. The data were produced by immunoSEQ multiplex PCR, yet TCRdb's version contains in-frame clones alone and is incomplete. The sample gives about 88,000 clones, 72% of which show up once; roughly 13% is in the top ten. This clonotype originated in a human donor with non-small cell lung cancer that progressed on radiotherapy plus ipilimumab. This specimen was peripheral blood, taken from a patient treated with radiotherapy plus ipilimumab. The chain carries TRBV5-6 and TRBJ1-1; D perhaps matches TRBD1 (6 bases). The DNA for the CDR3 is TGTGCCAGCAGCTTGATGCTCGATACCGGGGGCGGGAACACTGAAGCTTTCTTT. Amino acid sequence: CASSLMLDTGGGNTEAFF.